This TCR beta chain was documented in a study of OX40 agonist ivuxolimab in advanced cancers. Study information: Of mixed ages from roughly 23 to 80 and averaging about 65 years, the group was 65% to 85% male. Partial responses were observed in three patients, of whom one had hepatocellular carcinoma and two had cutaneous melanoma.

The table came from immunoSEQ multiplex PCR; TCRdb's copy has only in-frame clones and leaves some out. The sample has tens of thousands of clones; roughly 80% are singletons. The CDR3 is made up of 11 amino acids. The germline gives CDR1 MDHEN, CDR2 SYDVKM. Trimming removed 8 bases at V and 3 bases at J, with 8 bases between. General study findings and limits: Low levels of normalized T-cell clonal expansion also appeared in some nonresponders.

With respect to this clone: Antigen: not known.

Sequencing used CD4+ or CD8+ T cells sorted from blood, obtained in a trial of the OX40 agonist ivuxolimab. The chain employs TRBV28 and TRBJ2-7, with unresolved D. The TCR was taken from an adult with an advanced solid tumor such as melanoma, head and neck, liver or kidney cancer. CDR3 residues: CASLGGYEQYF. CDR3 DNA sequence: TGTGCCAGCCTCGGCGGCTACGAGCAGTACTTC.